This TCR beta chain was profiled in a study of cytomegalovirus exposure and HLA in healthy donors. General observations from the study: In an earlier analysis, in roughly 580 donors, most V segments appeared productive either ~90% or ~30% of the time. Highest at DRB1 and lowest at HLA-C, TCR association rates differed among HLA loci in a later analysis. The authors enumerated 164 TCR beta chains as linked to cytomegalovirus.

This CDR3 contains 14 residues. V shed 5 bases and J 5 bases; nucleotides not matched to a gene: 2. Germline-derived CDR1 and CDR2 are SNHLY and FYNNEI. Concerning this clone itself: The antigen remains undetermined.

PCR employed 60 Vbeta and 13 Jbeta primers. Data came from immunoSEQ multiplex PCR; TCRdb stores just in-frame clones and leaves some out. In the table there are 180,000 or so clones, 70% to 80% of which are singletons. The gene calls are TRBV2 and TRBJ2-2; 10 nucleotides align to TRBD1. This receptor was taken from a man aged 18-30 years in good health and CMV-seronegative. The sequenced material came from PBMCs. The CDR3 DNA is TGTGCCAGCAGTAGGACAGGGGGGACCGGGGAGCTGTTTTTT. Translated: CASSRTGGTGELFF.